This entry describes one T cell receptor beta chain. Its antigen is still unknown. The record has no base qualities; no much larger clone is one base away. According to the study, the label for this sample's time point signals: cells obtained before transplantation from donor or recipient. CD3+CD4+ and CD3+CD8+ populations were FACS-sorted from unstimulated pre-transplant donor and recipient cells taken from spleen or lymph nodes. The library was produced with the immunoSEQ multiplex PCR assay. For most patients, genomic DNA was isolated using the Qiagen DNeasy Blood and Tissue Kit and was shipped frozen to Adaptive Biotechnologies for TCR sequencing. For most patients, genomic DNA was subjected to high-throughput TCR-beta CDR3 sequencing by Adaptive Biotechnologies. The original methods were these. Adaptive's ImmunoSEQ software supplied the TCR sequencing data for 15 to 20 patients, while MiXCR and VDJtools were used to process three other patients. To correct CD4 versus CD8 sorting errors, any sequence found in both subsets at a frequency ratio below 5:1 was removed. CDR3 nucleotide sequences shared by donor and recipient were removed because the origin of these sequences could not be assigned. At least 2-fold expansion over unstimulated cells and a minimum CFSE-low frequency of 0.002% (template counts) or 0.001% (read counts) were required for clones to be classified as alloreactive. Mappable clones were those detected in sequenced pre-transplant spleen, lymph node, or MLR CFSE-low populations of the donor or recipient. The cumulative frequency of alloreactive clones was calculated as a percentage of all sequences, weighted by copy number. Drawn from immuneACCESS, this table holds only the in-frame rearrangements with V and J called that TCRdb kept. Clones are partly lost; checked studies trace under half to an unresolved V gene and leave the rest unexplained. That table is the source of V, J and clone size, and D and trimming were worked out from the DNA. Within this sample are about 88,000 clones, with 75% to 95% of them counted one time only. The ten largest clones represent approximately 0.35% of the sample.

The source of the sample is a study of graft-versus-host responses after intestinal transplantation (dated by TCRdb to the early 2020s). Regarding the study in general: The transplants that recipients received were multivisceral, liver-intestinal, or isolated intestinal. Bulk TCR-beta CDR3 sequencing was used to track graft-versus-host and host-versus-graft alloreactive T cell clones in the graft, circulation and bone marrow after intestinal transplantation. To identify alloreactive clones, pre-transplant mixed lymphocyte reaction products were sequenced and then compared with unstimulated pre-transplant donor and recipient T cells. Donor T cell macrochimerism was defined as a peak of at least 4% donor T cells among recipient peripheral blood mononuclear cells. Of the 20 to 25 intestinal transplant recipients enrolled in the cohort, one of whom was a retransplant, a few patients without pretransplant specimens were excluded. Every recipient was given anti-thymocyte globulin induction, then maintenance tacrolimus and steroids for 2 to 4 years. Rather than going through the commercial service, samples from three later patients were sequenced in-house on an Illumina MiSeq and processed with MiXCR.

Points the paper makes about the study in general: In the allografts of patients with donor T cell macrochimerism, GvH to HvG T cell clonal ratios were high. Early after transplant, peak levels of circulating GvH clones were associated with declines in HvG clones. GvH clones were detected in recipient bone marrow, and some appeared earlier in ileal mucosa or blood, consistent with an intestinal mucosal origin. The relatively low number and heterogeneity of intestinal transplant patients limited the conclusions.

The receptor comes from a human donor who was the organ donor for an intestinal transplant. The sample in question was unstimulated CD4+ T cells sorted from spleen or lymph node cells, obtained before transplant.

The DNA sequence is as follows: TGTGCCAGTAGAGGGAGGGAAAACTATGGCTACACCTTC. The encoded protein is CASRGRENYGYTF. The rearrangement combines TRBV19 with TRBJ1-2, with the D segment identity uncertain. Sequences LNHDA (CDR1) and SQIVND (CDR2) are obtained from the germline V gene (reference sequence). Deletion took 6 bases off V and 2 bases off J, with a span of 10 bases between the germline ends. Reading from cysteine to phenylalanine, the CDR3 counts 13 amino acids. The sequence is cut down to CDR3 DNA, 39 bases in frame from base 1.